This T cell receptor beta chain was found in a study of blood T cell repertoires in COVID-19 (dated by TCRdb to the early 2020s). About the full investigation: The collaborator samples originated in the United States, Italy and Spain and spanned the acute and convalescent phases of COVID-19. The dataset comprised deeply sampled blood TCRbeta repertoires from subjects exposed to, actively infected with, or recovered from COVID-19. Nearly every sample came with metadata listing a de-identified subject ID, COVID-19 status, age in years and sex. The samples were drawn from two sources: the first 160 participants of the ongoing ImmuneRACE study, and 950 to 1,500 subjects contributed by 6 global collaborators. The material from the prospective study consisted of cDNA or gDNA derived from T cells, B-cell-depleted T cells, or PBMCs. The repertoires were released in a freely available public database meant as a resource for research on the immune response to SARS-CoV-2. Where available, HLA class I and class II types were taken from metadata supplied by the sample provider and were not determined by assay-based typing. The paper as a whole reports these results and caveats: Clinical and demographic metadata were provided uncurated, with the amount varying by source and participant.

With respect to this clone: Its recognized antigen is unknown. Per-base quality was not reported, and no clone a single base away is much larger than it.

TCRbeta CDR3 regions were amplified from genomic DNA by means of the immunoSEQ Assay, a bias-controlled multiplex PCR. Under the source paper's analysis protocol: The number of nucleated cells in each sample was estimated from the amplification of reference gene primers within the assay. To quantify the absolute abundance of each unique TCRbeta CDR3 rearrangement, sequence reads were collapsed and filtered. Productive Simpson clonality was computed per sample as the square root of Simpson's diversity index over productive rearrangements. The source is immuneACCESS, and TCRdb retained only in-frame sequences with V and J called. Part of the clones is not carried over; for the studies checked, unresolved V genes explain less than half of this, and the remainder is unexplained. The V and J calls and the clone size are those of that table, but D and trimming were determined from the DNA. This sample is represented by about 250,000 clones; about 79% of them were singletons. Approximately 9.1% of the sample is in the top ten clones.

The collaborating institutions used their own protocols to collect whole blood in K2EDTA tubes. For TCRbeta analysis, collaborator samples were shipped as frozen whole blood, as isolated PBMCs, or as DNA extracted from either sample type. The germline V gene gives CDR1 as SNHLY and CDR2 as FYNNEI. For this chain, trimming is 3 bases at the V end and 10 bases at the J end, and the number of junction bases without a gene match is 9. The CDR3 measures 15 amino acids from cysteine to phenylalanine. The read is trimmed to its CDR3 DNA, 45 bases read in frame from base 1. The sequence joins TRBV2 to TRBJ1-4; TRBD1 lines up with 9 middle nucleotides. The TCR originated in a man older than 75 with acute or convalescent COVID-19. Sequencing was carried out using peripheral blood. Read as DNA, the sequence is TGTGCCAGCAGTGACCTACAGGGGGCTAGGGGAAAACTGTTTTTT. It specifies CASSDLQGARGKLFF.